The text below deals with one T cell receptor beta chain. Antigen unknown. TCRdb fed the PCR reads into MiXCR, producing one record per CDR3 protein. The table has about 97,000 distinct CDR3 sequences, 30% to 35% seen once; the top ten hold about 9.1%. Per germline, CDR1 LNHDA and CDR2 SQIVND (reference sequence). V was cut by 3 bases and J by 3 bases, with 21 bases left in between. The CDR3 totals 18 residues. This sample was taken from a study of molecular identifiers for immune sequencing clone quantification. Study-wide points: Clones that exceeded 20 RNA copies held over 97% of effector molecules, yet under 1% in naive cells.

This sequence was found in a human donor in good health. Some libraries in this study had Jurkat cell RNA spiked in. The material sequenced was naive CD8+ T cells from blood, with Jurkat cell RNA spiked in. Noted subset: FACS-sorted CD8+CD4-CCR7+CD45RA+ naive T cells. V usage is TRBV19 and J usage is TRBJ2-1; tentative D call: TRBD1 (6 bases). CDR3 in amino acids: CASSIIPRNRADYNEQFF. The CDR3 nucleotides read TGTGCCAGTAGTATTATCCCCCGGAACAGGGCCGACTACAATGAGCAGTTCTTC. Filled out from reference TRBV19 and TRBJ2-1, the complete variable domain reads DGGITQSPKYLFRKEGQNVTLSCEQNLNHDAMYWYRQDPGQGLRLIYYSQIVNDFQKGDIAEGYSVSREKKESFPLTVTSAQKNPTAFYLCASSIIPRNRADYNEQFFGPGTRLTVL.